The 10 T cell receptor beta chains below were found in one sample sequenced in a study of cytomegalovirus exposure and HLA in healthy donors. The PCR used 60 Vbeta and 13 Jbeta primers. The protocol was immunoSEQ multiplex PCR, while the TCRdb copy is restricted to in-frame clones and leaves out a portion. Among about 120,000 clones listed, 65% to 85% were seen once. Material for sequencing was PBMCs. The receptors stem from a man younger than 35 in good health and CMV-seropositive.

This rearrangement joins TRBV7-9 to TRBJ2-7, with a weak D call TRBD2 (6 bases). Deletions cut 3 bases from V and 0 bases from J, with 6 bases between. The germline V gene encodes CDR1 SEHNR and CDR2 FQNEAQ (reference sequence). This CDR3 comprises 13 residues. The CDR3 nucleotides read TGTGCCAGCAGCTTCGGGAGCTCCTACGAGCAGTACTTC. This translates into CASSFGSSYEQYF.

The CDR3 DNA reads as TGTGCCAGCAGCACCTCGGCGGGAGGGCCTTATGGTGAGCAGTTCTTC. This translates into CASSTSAGGPYGEQFF. The genes are TRBV9 and TRBJ2-1, with 9 nucleotides matching TRBD2. Trimming took 4 bases from V and 9 from J; bases not matched to a gene: 14. CDR1 is SGDLS, CDR2 YYNGEE, per germline. There are 16 residues in the CDR3.

The V and J genes are TRBV27 and TRBJ1-2; 10 bases line up with TRBD1. After removal of 6 bases from V and 7 bases from J, the junction contained 5 bases not matched to a gene. Germline-derived CDR1 and CDR2 are MNHEY and SMNVEV (reference sequence). This CDR3 comprises 13 residues. The chain's CDR3 is CASRTGGLSGYTF. CDR3 DNA: TGTGCCAGCAGGACAGGGGGCCTGAGTGGCTACACCTTC.

This rearrangement joins TRBV19 to TRBJ2-3, with 10 bases matching TRBD1. Germline V gives CDR1 LNHDA, CDR2 SQIVND (reference sequence). Trimming removed 10 bases from V and 5 bases from J; junction bases left unmatched: 9. The CDR3 length is 14 residues. The CDR3 loop reads CATRDRGYEDTQYF. As DNA, the CDR3 is TGTGCCACCCGGGACAGGGGATATGAAGATACGCAGTATTTT.

In this sample, this clone turned up once. V gene TRBV4-1 combines with J gene TRBJ2-1; D possibly corresponds to TRBD2 (6 bases). This CDR3 comprises 15 residues. Germline lookup yields CDR1 MGHRA and CDR2 YSYEKL. Trimming cost V 1 base and J 1 base, with 8 bases left between them. The CDR3 sequence: CASSQVGGSYNEQFF. CDR3 in DNA: TGCGCCAGCAGCCAAGTCGGGGGTTCCTACAATGAGCAGTTCTTC.

This clone was seen a few times. The chain carries TRBV5-1 and TRBJ2-6; 9 bases map to TRBD1. This CDR3 region has 17 residues. The germline V gene encodes CDR1 SGHRS and CDR2 YFSETQ. The V segment lost 3 bases and the J segment 2 bases; nucleotides outside the gene matches: 6. This CDR3 is CASSSDRGGTGANVLTF. CDR3 in DNA: TGCGCCAGCAGCTCGGACAGGGGTGGAACTGGGGCCAACGTCCTGACTTTC. The variable domain in full, completed from reference TRBV5-1 and TRBJ2-6, reads KAGVTQTPRYLIKTRGQQVTLSCSPISGHRSVSWYQQTPGQGLQFLFEYFSETQRNKGNFPGRFSGRQFSNSRSEMNVSTLELGDSALYLCASSSDRGGTGANVLTFGAGSRLTVL.

This clone was seen once. This chain links TRBV6-1 with TRBJ1-1; D unresolved. The CDR3 covers 16 residues. From germline, CDR1 is MNHNS and CDR2 SASEGT. Trimming removed 3 bases at V and 4 bases at J, with 18 bases between. The CDR3 region has the DNA TGTGCCAGCAGTGAGGGTAAGACACTCCGGGGCACTGAAGCTTTCTTT. Protein product: CASSEGKTLRGTEAFF.

V gene TRBV6-6 combines with J gene TRBJ1-1; D is possibly TRBD1 (6 bases). V lost 2 bases to trimming and J lost 2 bases, with 15 bases between them. The CDR3 is 16 amino acids. Germline values: CDR1 MNHNY, CDR2 SVGAGI (reference sequence). The CDR3, as DNA: TGTGCCAGCAGTTACGGGGGCATCGTGGGAAACACTGAAGCTTTCTTT. It specifies CASSYGGIVGNTEAFF.

This CDR3 reads CASRPNRGRTNSPLHF. The CDR3 DNA is TGTGCCAGCAGACCTAACAGGGGGCGCACCAATTCACCCCTCCACTTT. V is TRBV7-2 and J is TRBJ1-6; 9 bases are a match to TRBD1. The junction had 10 bases not matched to a gene; V was cut back by 6 bases and J by 7 bases. The CDR3 is made up of 16 amino acids. The V gene's germline CDR1 is SGHTA and CDR2 FQGNSA.

The V and J genes are TRBV14 and TRBJ2-5; TRBD1 matches at 8 bases. Germline lookup yields CDR1 SGHDN and CDR2 FVKESK. The CDR3 is made up of 14 amino acids. J lost 3 bases, V lost 4 bases, and 4 bases had no gene match. CDR3 bases: TGTGCCAGCAGCCGACTGGGACAGGAAGAGACCCAGTACTTC. This codes for CASSRLGQEETQYF. Complete variable domain (other parts from reference TRBV14 and TRBJ2-5): EAGVTQFPSHSVIEKGQTVTLRCDPISGHDNLYWYRRVMGKEIKFLLHFVKESKQDESGMPNNRFLAERTGGTYSTLKVQPAELEDSGVYFCASSRLGQEETQYFGPGTRLLVL.